This T cell receptor (beta chain) was identified in a study of T cells in localized non-small cell lung cancer (dated by TCRdb to the early 2020s). At the level of the whole study: Comparing tumors with uninvolved tumor-adjacent lungs, the study looked at the T cell repertoires of roughly 250 patients with early-stage NSCLC. NSCLC patients had a mean age of roughly 69 years, and 120 to 150 were male and over 85 female. The cohort was made up of approximately 250 treatment-naive NSCLC patients whose localized lung tumors had been resected.

At diagnosis, tumor, uninvolved tumor-adjacent lung and peripheral blood were collected and then preserved as a mix of FFPE and fresh-frozen material. For TCR repertoire profiling, the blood samples were analyzed as peripheral blood mononuclear cells. Overall results and qualifications from the work: Of the top 100 tumor clones, a median of around 57 were detected in paired uninvolved adjacent lung; roughly 29 were also among that lung's top 100. Higher blood T cell density associated with longer overall survival, while higher adjacent-lung clonality associated with shorter survival. Because the study design was exploratory, TCR variables were selected using unadjusted p-values without false-discovery rate correction. The highest T cell clonality was observed in uninvolved tumor-adjacent lung, where clonality exceeded that of tumor, suggesting that antigenic responses were more focused in uninvolved tumor-adjacent lung. Multi-region tumor sequencing was not performed, so intratumor heterogeneity could not be excluded.

With respect to this clone: Its antigen has not been determined. Base qualities were left out, and no much larger clone turns up one base away.

The immunoSEQ Assay was used to sequence TCR beta CDR3 regions from DNA. The paper's processing steps were these. To compute T cell density, TCR beta template counts were normalized to usable DNA, which was estimated by amplifying housekeeping genes. Using the preseqR package, richness was estimated by extrapolating to 120,000 templates for tissue samples and 400,000 templates for PBMC samples. Clonality was defined as one minus Pielou's evenness. Tissue-enriched TCRs were identified through differential abundance testing performed on productive amino-acid clonotypes, with a minimum total count of 5 and an alpha of 0.1. Repertoire overlap between compartments was quantified with the Jaccard Index and Morisita Overlap Index. TCR beta CDR3s were clustered by GLIPH together with public tetramer-defined viral CDR3s, and at least three viral sequences plus V-gene enrichment were required for viral motifs. TCRdb limited this immuneACCESS table to in-frame rearrangements with V and J called. A share of clones is missing; checked studies link under half to unresolved V genes, and the rest is unexplained. V and J calls plus clone size are reproduced from that table; the DNA served to infer D and trimming. The sample table holds over 50,000 clones, of which 80% to 85% were seen once. The top ten clones comprise about a sixth of the sample.

Germline trimming amounts to 6 bases on V and 4 bases on J, with 7 as the count of junction bases outside the gene matches. Reading the germline V gene (reference sequence) gives CDR1 LNHDA and CDR2 SQIVND. From its cysteine to its phenylalanine, the CDR3 spans 15 amino acids. CDR3 DNA is the only sequence kept; it has 45 bases, read in frame from the first base. The source material was peripheral blood mononuclear cells, sampled before any cancer treatment. The chain is assembled from TRBV19 and TRBJ1-5, and 9 junctional nucleotides match TRBD1. The receptor was derived from a man aged 35 to 69 with stage III lung adenocarcinoma. The bases read TGTGCCAGTAGGACGACAGGGGGGGAAAATCAGCCCCAGCATTTT. It is translated as CASRTTGGENQPQHF. The full variable domain, completed from the reference TRBV19 and TRBJ1-5 proteins outside the CDR3, reads DGGITQSPKYLFRKEGQNVTLSCEQNLNHDAMYWYRQDPGQGLRLIYYSQIVNDFQKGDIAEGYSVSREKKESFPLTVTSAQKNPTAFYLCASRTTGGENQPQHFGDGTRLSIL.